What follows are 21 T cell receptor beta chains derived from one specimen sequenced in a study of T cell responses to AZD1222 COVID-19 vaccine. The table came from immunoSEQ multiplex PCR; TCRdb's copy has only in-frame clones and leaves some out. This sample yields 180,000 or so clones, of which over 80% are seen a single time; roughly 4.3% belongs to the top ten. Sequencing used peripheral blood, obtained 28 days after the second dose of the MenACWY control vaccine. All receptors derive from an adult who received the MenACWY meningococcal vaccine as a control.

The chain combines TRBV12-3 or TRBV12-4 with TRBJ1-1; D not certain. Trimming took 3 bases from V and 1 from J, leaving 6 bases between them. This CDR3 is built from 13 residues. The CDR3 bases are TGTGCCAGCAGTTTTAGTTGGAACACTGAAGCTTTCTTT. Protein product: CASSFSWNTEAFF.

V gene TRBV6-2 or TRBV6-3 combines with J gene TRBJ1-1, with D hard to call. The CDR3 has 18 residues. Germline V lookup: CDR1 MNHEY, CDR2 SVGEGT. V lost 0 bases to trimming and J lost 0 bases, with 17 bases between them. CDR3 in DNA: TGTGCCAGCAGTTACTCGAAAGGGTCCCGACGGGTGAACACTGAAGCTTTCTTT. Its translation: CASSYSKGSRRVNTEAFF.

CDR3 loop: CAWSVTPELPLGYTF. CDR3 in DNA: TGTGCCTGGAGTGTAACGCCGGAACTACCGTTGGGCTACACCTTC. The chain links TRBV30 to TRBJ1-2; D not certain. V lost 0 bases and J lost 8, with 19 bases in between. This CDR3 region has 15 residues. From germline, CDR1 is GTSNPN and CDR2 SVGIG (reference sequence).

The CDR3 DNA is TGTGCCAGCAGCCAAGGGGTAATTGAAGCTTTCTTT. Translating it yields CASSQGVIEAFF. The chain couples TRBV3-1 (or the pseudogene TRBV3-2) to TRBJ1-1; D remains unclear. CDR1 and CDR2 from the germline V gene are LGHDT and YNNKEL (reference sequence). The CDR3 has 12 amino acids. With 1 base removed from V and 7 bases from J, the gap between germline ends came to 7 bases.

The rearrangement uses TRBV5-4 and TRBJ1-2, with 10 bases fitting TRBD1. CDR3 length equals 14 residues. Trimming took 2 bases from V and 8 from J; bases not matched to a gene: 6. The germline V gene encodes CDR1 SGHNT and CDR2 YYREEE (reference sequence). The CDR3, as DNA: TGTGCCAGCAGCTTCCCGGGACAGGGGATCGGCTACACCTTC. Translated: CASSFPGQGIGYTF. The full variable domain, completed using reference TRBV5-4 and TRBJ1-2, is ETGVTQSPTHLIKTRGQQVTLRCSSQSGHNTVSWYQQALGQGPQFIFQYYREEENGRGNFPPRFSGLQFPNYSSELNVNALELDDSALYLCASSFPGQGIGYTFGSGTRLTVV.

V and J are TRBV27 and TRBJ2-7, with D possibly being TRBD1 (6 bases). Per the germline V gene, CDR1 is MNHEY and CDR2 is SMNVEV (reference sequence). The CDR3 spans 13 residues. Deletions cut 3 bases from V and 6 bases from J, with 12 bases between. The CDR3 DNA reads TGTGCCAGCAGTTTCCTGACAGGTCGCGAGCAGTACTTC. Amino acid sequence: CASSFLTGREQYF.

The gene calls are TRBV3-1 (or the pseudogene TRBV3-2) and TRBJ1-1, with no clear D. CDR1 is LGHDT and CDR2 is YNNKEL in the germline V gene (reference sequence). The CDR3 covers 13 residues. V shed 4 bases and J shed 0 bases, with 6 bases lying between them. CDR3 bases: TGTGCCAGCAGCCGGCAGTTGAACACTGAAGCTTTCTTT. Translation: CASSRQLNTEAFF.

This clone was counted a single time. This sequence joins TRBV5-1 and TRBJ1-1; D is possibly TRBD1 (6 bases). The germline V gene encodes CDR1 SGHRS and CDR2 YFSETQ. The CDR3 spans 13 residues. V was clipped by 4 bases and J by 1 base, with 8 bases between them. CDR3 DNA sequence: TGCGCCAGCAGCCAACAGGGGAACACTGAAGCTTTCTTT. Encoded protein: CASSQQGNTEAFF.

The gene calls are TRBV28 and TRBJ1-2; D ambiguous. Germline assignment: CDR1 MDHEN and CDR2 SYDVKM. This CDR3 comprises 14 residues. V was cut by 6 bases and J by 4 bases, with 15 bases left in between. CDR3 region: CASSPNPTFYGYTF. The DNA of the CDR3 is TGTGCCAGCAGCCCGAATCCCACTTTCTATGGCTACACCTTC.

The chain carries TRBV7-9 and TRBJ2-3, with 9 bases aligning to TRBD2. The CDR3 is 17 amino acids. The trim removed 0 bases at V and 0 bases at J, leaving 4 bases unmatched. CDR1 SEHNR and CDR2 FQNEAQ come from the germline V gene (reference sequence). The CDR3 is CASSLASLAGSTDTQYF. The CDR3 region has the DNA TGTGCCAGCAGCTTAGCATCGCTAGCGGGAAGCACAGATACGCAGTATTTT. Combining the CDR3 with reference TRBV7-9 and TRBJ2-3 gives the whole variable domain DTGVSQNPRHKITKRGQNVTFRCDPISEHNRLYWYRQTLGQGPEFLTYFQNEAQLEKSRLLSDRFSAERPKGSFSTLEIQRTEQGDSAMYLCASSLASLAGSTDTQYFGPGTRLTVL.

V usage is TRBV12-3 or TRBV12-4 and J usage is TRBJ1-5; TRBD1 might be the D (5 bases). With 1 base removed from V and 7 bases from J, the gap between germline ends came to 5 bases. The CDR3 sequence is 12 residues long. This CDR3 is CASSLGGQPQHF. The CDR3 DNA is TGTGCCAGCAGTTTAGGGGGCCAGCCCCAGCATTTT.

J is TRBJ2-2 and V is TRBV18, with D unresolved. V dropped 1 base and J dropped 0 bases, with 3 bases sitting between them. CDR1 and CDR2 (germline): KGHSH, LQKENI. The CDR3 runs 14 residues. CDR3 residues: CASSPQSNTGELFF. As DNA, the CDR3 is TGTGCCAGCTCACCACAATCGAACACCGGGGAGCTGTTTTTT. The entire variable domain, with the rest obtained from reference TRBV18 and TRBJ2-2, is as follows: NAGVMQNPRHLVRRRGQEARLRCSPMKGHSHVYWYRQLPEEGLKFMVYLQKENIIDESGMPKERFSAEFPKEGPSILRIQQVVRGDSAAYFCASSPQSNTGELFFGEGSRLTVL.

This chain joins TRBV6-2 or TRBV6-3 and TRBJ2-7, with D unclear. CDR3 length: 15 residues. The germline gives CDR1 MNHEY, CDR2 SVGEGT. V lost 4 bases to trimming and J lost 2 bases, with 15 bases between them. The CDR3 sequence is CASSSLGDYTYEQYF. The CDR3 DNA follows: TGTGCCAGCAGTTCCCTTGGCGATTACACCTACGAGCAGTACTTC.

V is TRBV19 and J is TRBJ2-7; the match to TRBD2 covers 10 bases. V was pared by 6 bases and J by 5 bases, with 4 bases of the junction left unmatched. Germline V gene sequence: CDR1 LNHDA, CDR2 SQIVND (reference sequence). The CDR3 contains 13 residues. CDR3 region: CASSLAGVNEQYF. The CDR3 DNA follows: TGTGCCAGTAGCCTAGCGGGAGTAAACGAGCAGTACTTC.

The chain has TRBV5-4 and TRBJ2-2; 7 nucleotides match TRBD2. V shed 7 bases and J 2 bases; nucleotides not matched to a gene: 11. Germline V lookup: CDR1 SGHNT, CDR2 YYREEE (reference sequence). The length of the CDR3 is 16 residues. The CDR3 region is CASHPVGGGNTGELFF. CDR3 DNA sequence: TGTGCCAGCCACCCCGTGGGGGGGGGAAACACCGGGGAGCTGTTTTTT.

The chain uses TRBV5-6 and TRBJ1-6; maybe TRBD1 (6 bases). The germline V gene has CDR1 SGHDT and CDR2 YYEEEE. V was pared by 3 bases and J by 11 bases, with 9 bases between. The CDR3 totals 12 residues. The CDR3: CASSSQGPPLHF. The CDR3 DNA follows: TGTGCCAGCAGCTCCCAGGGGCCACCCCTCCACTTT.

The chain combines TRBV7-2 with TRBJ1-2, with a tentative D call TRBD1 (5 bases). Trimming left V 0 bases short and J 4 bases short, with 9 bases between. Germline assignment: CDR1 SGHTA and CDR2 FQGNSA. The CDR3 length is 14 residues. CDR3 in DNA: TGTGCCAGCAGCTTAGCGGGGGGGATCTATGGCTACACCTTC. This codes for CASSLAGGIYGYTF.

The rearrangement links TRBV10-2 to TRBJ2-7, with D perhaps TRBD1 (6 bases). The CDR3 is 14 residues long. Germline values: CDR1 WSHSY, CDR2 SAAADI. V gave up 10 bases and J gave up 3 bases, with 19 bases separating them. CDR3 loop: CATIPPQGNYEQYF. Here the CDR3 DNA reads TGCGCCACGATACCACCTCAGGGGAACTACGAGCAGTACTTC.

The chain is built from TRBV7-9 and TRBJ1-1, with a weak D call TRBD1 (5 bases). Germline V gene sequence: CDR1 SEHNR, CDR2 FQNEAQ (reference sequence). Trimming took off 1 base at V and 5 bases at J, with 17 bases between the two ends. The CDR3 has 16 residues. The CDR3 here is CASSLVVGGSGTEAFF. CDR3 coding DNA: TGTGCCAGCAGCTTAGTGGTCGGGGGGTCTGGGACTGAAGCTTTCTTT.

The gene calls are TRBV6-5 and TRBJ2-5; D gene unclear. Germline V gives CDR1 MNHEY, CDR2 SVGAGI. Trimming stripped 6 bases from V and 5 bases from J, with 19 bases between. The CDR3 is 15 amino acids. CDR3 amino acids: CASRPTGYLGETQYF. The CDR3 DNA is TGTGCCAGCAGGCCGACGGGTTACCTAGGGGAGACCCAGTACTTC.

A word on this clone: Its ends do not fully match the called genes, so a read error is possible. V gene TRBV15 combines with J gene TRBJ2-2, with 8 positions matching TRBD1. CDR1 and CDR2 from the germline V gene are LNHNV and YYDKDF (reference sequence). CDR3 size: 15 residues. In nucleotides, the CDR3 is TGTGCCACCCGCAGGGGGCGCGAGAACACCGGGGAGCTGTTTTTT. This translates into CATRRGRENTGELFF.